This T cell receptor (beta chain) appears in the sequencing data of a study of CD8 T cells in ankylosing spondylitis. In TCRdb, the 5' RACE reads were re-called with MiXCR into one record per CDR3 protein. The table lists some 250,000 distinct CDR3 sequences, roughly 25% of them singletons. This clonotype was counted only a few times. V lost 2 bases and J lost 4, with 8 bases in between. Germline V lookup: CDR1 KGHSH, CDR2 LQKENI. This CDR3 is 13 amino acids long. The receptor's source is a male donor with ankylosing spondylitis or in good health (not recorded which). This rearrangement joins TRBV18 to TRBJ1-1, with D perhaps TRBD1 (6 bases). Sequencing input: blood, either unsorted or a sorted T cell fraction (not recorded which). As DNA, the CDR3 is TGTGCCAGCTCACCAGTGACAGGCACTGAAGCTTTCTTT. Translated: CASSPVTGTEAFF.